Below are 5 T cell receptor beta chains sequenced from a single sample in a study of cytomegalovirus exposure and HLA in healthy donors. With 60 Vbeta and 13 Jbeta primers, the PCR was carried out. Produced via immunoSEQ multiplex PCR; TCRdb's table is partial and in-frame only. The data contain 150,000 to 200,000 clones, approximately 85% of them singletons. Sequencing was carried out using PBMCs. These receptors all stem from a girl aged 5 to 17 in good health and CMV-seropositive.

This chain links TRBV4-2 with TRBJ2-1; 8 nucleotides match TRBD1. The CDR3 covers 13 residues. CDR1 is LGHNA and CDR2 is YNFKEQ in the germline V gene. V shed 0 bases, J shed 14 bases, and the junction held 6 bases outside the gene matches. The CDR3 DNA is TGTGCCAGCAGCCAAGATCAGGGACAGGAGGAGTTCTTC. This encodes CASSQDQGQEEFF.

The chain is built from TRBV7-8 and TRBJ2-1, with TRBD2 matching 8 bases. Germline CDR1 reads SGHVS; CDR2 reads FQNEAQ. This CDR3 is built from 15 residues. J lost 6 bases, V lost 5 bases, and 9 bases had no gene match. The CDR3 nucleotides are TGTGCCAGCAGCGCGCGAGGGACTAGGACCAATGAGCAGTTCTTC. Residues: CASSARGTRTNEQFF. The variable domain in full, with the rest retrieved from reference TRBV7-8 and TRBJ2-1, is GAGVSQSPRYKVAKRGQDVALRCDPISGHVSLFWYQQALGQGPEFLTYFQNEAQLDKSGLPSDRFFAERPEGSVSTLKIQRTQQEDSAVYLCASSARGTRTNEQFFGPGTRLTVL.

This clone was seen a handful of times. V and J are TRBV27 and TRBJ2-3, with a tentative D call TRBD2 (5 bases). The CDR3 covers 14 residues. Trimming cost V 7 bases and J 6 bases, with 17 bases left between them. Germline V gene lookup returns CDR1 MNHEY and CDR2 SMNVEV (reference sequence). The CDR3 sequence: CASTPERSLDTQYF. DNA for the CDR3: TGTGCCAGCACCCCAGAGCGGTCCCTCGATACGCAGTATTTT.

The chain employs TRBV25-1 and TRBJ1-1; D remains unclear. Germline V gene lookup returns CDR1 MGHDK and CDR2 SYGVNS. CDR3 length equals 15 residues. The ends were cut back, 3 bases at V and 0 bases at J, with 11 bases in the middle. In nucleotides, the CDR3 is TGTGCCAGCAGTGACGGATACAGAATGAACACTGAAGCTTTCTTT. It encodes CASSDGYRMNTEAFF. The variable domain in full, completed from reference TRBV25-1 and TRBJ1-1, reads EADIYQTPRYLVIGTGKKITLECSQTMGHDKMYWYQQDPGMELHLIHYSYGVNSTEKGDLSSESTVSRIRTEHFPLTLESARPSHTSQYLCASSDGYRMNTEAFFGQGTRLTVV.

As for this clone: One end of the junction is discordant with germline, which a read error may explain. CDR3 in DNA: TGTTCCAGCAGCTTAGTCCGACGGGGGGAAGGAGAGACCCAGTACTTC. Translating it yields CSSSLVRRGEGETQYF. This sequence joins TRBV7-9 and TRBJ2-5, with 7 nucleotides matching TRBD2. The CDR3 spans 16 residues. Looked up from germline, CDR1 is SEHNR and CDR2 is FQNEAQ (reference sequence).